This record looks at one T cell receptor (beta chain) sequence and its context. The target antigen is unknown. The data originate from a study of T cell responses to AZD1222 COVID-19 vaccine. Study-level results: Samples come after the peak T cell response, not at day 14. Females made up more of the donors, who were largely white British, and clonal diversity may have come out too low. Nearly half of unique spike-specific TCRs reportedly avoided B.1.351 and B.1.1.7 mutated regions. Spike-specific TCR breadth and depth grew following two AZD1222 doses.

Libraries were prepared by immunoSEQ multiplex PCR; TCRdb keeps only in-frame clonotypes and omits some of them. This sample has 150,000 or so clones, with approximately 88% found just once. The sample here was peripheral blood, taken on day 0 of AZD1222 vaccination. The sequence was obtained from an adult in good health.

The CDR3 is CASSFRQGHNSPLHF. The CDR3 DNA follows: TGTGCCAGCAGCTTCCGACAGGGCCATAATTCACCCCTCCACTTT. The V gene is TRBV7-2, the J gene TRBJ1-6; 7 bases agree with TRBD1. The V segment lost 3 bases and the J segment 5 bases; nucleotides outside the gene matches: 4. The CDR3 has 15 residues. CDR1 is SGHTA and CDR2 is FQGNSA in the germline V gene.